Below, 23 T cell receptor beta chains from the same sample are listed, as sequenced in a study of vaccination effects on CD4 cells after COVID-19. Before sequencing took place, the ViraFEST assay used viral peptide pools to expand antigen-specific CD4+ T cells. It was after approximately 11 days of culture that CD4+ T cells were isolated. Absence of prior SARS-CoV-2 infection characterized the vaccine recipients, who showed negative nucleocapsid antibodies. The assay was immunoSEQ multiplex PCR, and TCRdb's table has in-frame clones only and misses some. The sample carries 68,000 or so clones, about four fifths recorded once. The antigens these receptors bind are not known. This material consisted of CD4+ T cells from PBMCs cultured with SARS-CoV-2 spike peptides, taken before COVID-19 vaccination. The receptor set was obtained from a human donor who received a COVID-19 vaccine.

The chain recombines TRBV7-8 with TRBJ2-3; 8 bases are a match to TRBD2. There are 15 residues in the CDR3. CDR1 and CDR2 (germline): SGHVS, FQNEAQ. V trimming: 7 bases; J trimming: 4 bases; junction bases outside the gene matches: 10. CDR3 amino acids: CASNFPAGVADTQYF. The CDR3 DNA reads as TGTGCCAGCAACTTTCCAGCGGGGGTGGCAGATACGCAGTATTTT.

The J gene is TRBJ2-1, the V gene TRBV12-5; no reliable D call. Between the trimmed V and J ends, which lost 3 bases and 6 bases, there was a span of 12 bases. Per germline, CDR1 LGHNT and CDR2 FRNRAP. The CDR3 has 14 amino acids. This CDR3 is CASGFSRYLNEQFF. DNA for the CDR3: TGTGCTAGTGGTTTTAGTCGTTACCTCAATGAGCAGTTCTTC.

V and J are TRBV6-5 and TRBJ1-6; 8 bases are shared with TRBD1. This CDR3 has 13 residues. The V gene's germline CDR1 is MNHEY and CDR2 SVGAGI. V dropped 10 bases and J dropped 10; count of bases not matched to a gene: 9. For the CDR3, the DNA is TGTGCCACCTCGGACAGGGCACAATCACCCCTCCACTTT. Translation: CATSDRAQSPLHF.

This clone was recorded once. The V gene is TRBV28, the J gene TRBJ1-2; 10 bases are a match to TRBD1. The CDR3 loop spans 15 amino acids. The V and J ends lost 1 base and 8 bases, in that order; junction bases with no gene match: 7. CDR1 and CDR2 from the germline V gene are MDHEN and SYDVKM. The DNA of the CDR3 is TGTGCCAGCAGTTTATCCCCGGGACAGGGGAAGGGCTACACCTTC. Translating gives CASSLSPGQGKGYTF.

The rearrangement joins TRBV18 to TRBJ1-1; D possibly corresponds to TRBD1 (6 bases). The CDR3 runs to 16 residues. Germline loops: CDR1 KGHSH, CDR2 LQKENI. V lost 3 bases and J lost 6, with 20 bases in between. Here the CDR3 DNA reads TGTGCCAGCTCACCGACAGGAGCGACAGCGTCCCCTGAAGCTTTCTTT. Its protein product is CASSPTGATASPEAFF.

This rearrangement joins TRBV6-5 to TRBJ2-5; possible D gene TRBD1, 5 bases. The germline gives CDR1 MNHEY, CDR2 SVGAGI. The CDR3 length is 12 residues. The V gene lost 7 bases and the J gene lost 5 bases, with 11 bases spanning the gap. The CDR3 loop reads CASTGNWETQYF. CDR3 DNA: TGTGCCAGCACAGGGAACTGGGAGACCCAGTACTTC.

This clone appeared a few times. The J gene is TRBJ1-5, the V gene TRBV2, with D unclear. Trimming took 7 bases from V and 4 from J, leaving 14 bases between them. The CDR3 runs 14 residues. CDR1 SNHLY and CDR2 FYNNEI come from the germline V gene. CDR3 in DNA: TGTGCCAGCACCCGGGCCTCCCATAATCAGCCCCAGCATTTT. Its translation: CASTRASHNQPQHF.

The chain links TRBV18 to TRBJ1-5; no definite D call. Deletions cut 0 bases from V and 0 bases from J, with 9 bases between. Germline CDR1 is KGHSH and CDR2 is LQKENI. This CDR3 comprises 16 residues. CDR3 DNA: TGTGCCAGCTCACCACCCGGGCAGAGTAGCAATCAGCCCCAGCATTTT. It specifies CASSPPGQSSNQPQHF.

V and J are TRBV19 and TRBJ1-2, with D perhaps TRBD1 (6 bases). Germline CDR1 LNHDA, CDR2 SQIVND (reference sequence). Trimming removed 3 bases from V and 6 bases from J, with 8 bases in between. The CDR3 is 12 amino acids. DNA of the CDR3: TGTGCCAGTAGTATCGGGGACAATGGCTACACCTTC. Translated, it gives CASSIGDNGYTF.

The chain combines TRBV11-3 with TRBJ2-5, with D possibly TRBD1 on 6 matching bases. Per the germline V gene, CDR1 is SGHNT and CDR2 is YENEEA. V lost 6 bases, J lost 3 bases, and 17 bases lay in between. The CDR3 extends over 15 amino acids. In DNA form, the CDR3 reads TGTGCCAGCAGTCCCGGGACACACGACAAAGAGACCCAGTACTTC. Translation gives CASSPGTHDKETQYF.

The chain recombines TRBV24-1 with TRBJ2-3, with TRBD1 identical over 11 bases. The CDR3 spans 16 residues. Trimming cost V 5 bases and J 0 bases; bases outside gene matches: 3. Germline loops: CDR1 KGHDR, CDR2 SFDVKD. Here the CDR3 DNA reads TGTGCCACCAGTGGGACAGGGGGCCCCAGCACAGATACGCAGTATTTT. Protein: CATSGTGGPSTDTQYF.

This rearrangement joins TRBV30 to TRBJ1-2; 8 nucleotides match TRBD1. The CDR3 is made up of 15 amino acids. The germline gives CDR1 GTSNPN, CDR2 SVGIG (reference sequence). With V trimmed by 6 bases and J by 4 bases, 13 bases remained unmatched. The CDR3 reads CACRSGQGAFYGYTF. CDR3 sequence (DNA): TGTGCCTGCAGATCTGGACAGGGCGCCTTCTATGGCTACACCTTC.

The CDR3 reads CSARGYNEQFF. In DNA, the CDR3 is TGCAGTGCCAGGGGCTACAATGAGCAGTTCTTC. The chain uses TRBV20-1 and TRBJ2-1; possibly TRBD1 for D (6 bases). Germline CDR1 and CDR2: DFQATT and SNEGSKA (reference sequence). V was shortened by 6 bases and J by 3 bases, with 6 bases between the two germline ends. The CDR3 length is 11 residues.

The chain combines TRBV4-1 with TRBJ1-5, with 7 bases matching TRBD1. The length of the CDR3 is 15 residues. After removal of 2 bases from V and 4 bases from J, the junction contained 5 bases not matched to a gene. The germline CDR1 and CDR2 sequences are MGHRA and YSYEKL. The CDR3 coding sequence is TGCGCCAGCAGCCAACTGGGACAGTCTAATCAGCCCCAGCATTTT. Its protein is CASSQLGQSNQPQHF.

This rearrangement joins TRBV28 to TRBJ1-1; 10 bases align to TRBD1. This CDR3 contains 17 residues. Trimming cost V 6 bases and J 3 bases; bases outside gene matches: 13. From germline, CDR1 is MDHEN and CDR2 SYDVKM. The CDR3 spells CASRYDRGPVGDTEAFF. DNA of the CDR3: TGTGCCAGCAGGTATGACAGGGGGCCGGTAGGGGACACTGAAGCTTTCTTT. Using reference TRBV28 and TRBJ1-1 for the parts outside the CDR3, the full variable domain is DVKVTQSSRYLVKRTGEKVFLECVQDMDHENMFWYRQDPGLGLRLIYFSYDVKMKEKGDIPEGYSVSREKKERFSLILESASTNQTSMYLCASRYDRGPVGDTEAFFGQGTRLTVV.

Remarks on this clone: The junction shows a germline mismatch at one end, possibly a read error. The rearrangement joins TRBV2 to TRBJ2-5; 7 bases are a match to TRBD1. This CDR3 comprises 14 residues. Germline V gene lookup returns CDR1 SNHLY and CDR2 FYNNEI. CDR3 in DNA: TGTGCCAGCAGGGAAGGGACAGCTCGAGAGACCCAGTACTTC. This sequence encodes CASREGTARETQYF.

The genes are TRBV6-5 and TRBJ2-2; tentative D call: TRBD1 (6 bases). Germline CDR1 MNHEY, CDR2 SVGAGI. Trimming cost V 11 bases and J 4 bases, with 17 bases left between them. There are 14 residues in the CDR3. In DNA, the CDR3 is TGTGCCGCCACCAGGGGAACGACCACCGGGGAGCTGTTTTTT. It codes for CAATRGTTTGELFF.

This chain uses TRBV2 with TRBJ1-2; 8 nucleotides line up with TRBD1. The germline V gene encodes CDR1 SNHLY and CDR2 FYNNEI. With 8 bases clipped from V and 4 bases from J, the junction kept 18 bases outside the gene matches. The CDR3 sequence is 17 residues long. The CDR3 reads CASSQGAVHRFGYGYTF. The CDR3 DNA reads TGTGCCAGCTCGCAGGGGGCAGTACATAGGTTTGGCTATGGCTACACCTTC.

V gene TRBV6-5 combines with J gene TRBJ1-2; D gene uncertain. Trimming pared 0 bases from V and 8 bases from J, leaving 16 bases between. CDR1 is MNHEY and CDR2 is SVGAGI in the germline V gene. The CDR3 is 15 residues long. The DNA for the CDR3 is TGTGCCAGCAGTTACTCGAGGTCCCCAATTCGGGGCTACACCTTC. Its translation: CASSYSRSPIRGYTF.

The chain recombines TRBV21-1 with TRBJ2-7. TRBV21-1 is an annotated pseudogene. The CDR3 is 15 residues long. This CDR3 reads CAGPGTETGTYEQYV. Written as DNA, the CDR3 is TGTGCCGGTCCCGGGACGGAAACGGGGACCTACGAGCAGTACGTC.

The rearrangement joins TRBV30 to TRBJ1-1, with 7 bases lining up with TRBD1. The V gene end was trimmed by 3 bases and the J gene end by 0 bases; junction bases not matched to a gene: 4. CDR1 and CDR2 (germline): GTSNPN, SVGIG (reference sequence). This CDR3 contains 14 residues. The CDR3 DNA reads as TGTGCCTGGAGCGGGGACAGACTGAACACTGAAGCTTTCTTT. Translating gives CAWSGDRLNTEAFF.

The chain is built from TRBV5-1 and TRBJ2-3; 15 bases match TRBD2. CDR3 size: 17 residues. CDR1 is SGHRS and CDR2 is YFSETQ in the germline V gene. Trimming took 4 bases from V and 1 from J; bases not matched to a gene: 4. CDR3 DNA sequence: TGCGCCAGCAGCCAGGGACTAGCGGGGGGTCGCACAGATACGCAGTATTTT. Translation gives CASSQGLAGGRTDTQYF.

The rearrangement joins TRBV5-6 to TRBJ2-7; D remains unclear. Germline values: CDR1 SGHDT, CDR2 YYEEEE. This CDR3 spans 13 amino acids. Trimming stripped 3 bases from V and 7 bases from J, with 14 bases between. This CDR3 reads CASSSQAVFEQYV. In nucleotides, the CDR3 is TGTGCCAGCAGCTCCCAAGCCGTTTTTGAGCAGTACGTC.